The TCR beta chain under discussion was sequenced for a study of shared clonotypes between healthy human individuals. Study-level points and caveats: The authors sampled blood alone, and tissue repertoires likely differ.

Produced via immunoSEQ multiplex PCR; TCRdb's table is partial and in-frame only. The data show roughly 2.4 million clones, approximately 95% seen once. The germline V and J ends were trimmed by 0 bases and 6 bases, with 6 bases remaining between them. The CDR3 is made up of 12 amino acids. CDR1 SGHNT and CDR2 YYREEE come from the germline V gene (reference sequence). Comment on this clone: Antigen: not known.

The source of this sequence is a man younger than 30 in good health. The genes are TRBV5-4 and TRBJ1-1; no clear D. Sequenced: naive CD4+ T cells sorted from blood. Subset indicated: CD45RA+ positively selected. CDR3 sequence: CASSLDLSEAFF. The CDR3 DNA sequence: TGTGCCAGCAGCTTGGACCTTTCTGAAGCTTTCTTT.